This entry concerns a single T cell receptor beta chain. TCRdb's copy holds only in-frame clones and misses some; the assay was immunoSEQ multiplex PCR. The table lists approximately 39,000 clones, roughly nine tenths of them singletons. Germline V lookup: CDR1 SEHNR, CDR2 FQNEAQ (reference sequence). V was clipped by 7 bases and J by 2 bases; unmatched bases: 10. The CDR3 totals 16 residues. The entry originates in a study of OX40 agonist ivuxolimab in advanced cancers. The chain is built from TRBV7-9 and TRBJ2-3; 9 bases fit TRBD2. The specimen comprised CD4+ or CD8+ T cells sorted from blood, sampled in a trial of the OX40 agonist ivuxolimab. This TCR came from an adult with an advanced solid tumor such as melanoma, head and neck, liver or kidney cancer. CDR3 coding DNA: TGTGCCAGCACCCCAGTAGCGGGGGAGTACACAGATACGCAGTATTTT. Translation gives CASTPVAGEYTDTQYF.